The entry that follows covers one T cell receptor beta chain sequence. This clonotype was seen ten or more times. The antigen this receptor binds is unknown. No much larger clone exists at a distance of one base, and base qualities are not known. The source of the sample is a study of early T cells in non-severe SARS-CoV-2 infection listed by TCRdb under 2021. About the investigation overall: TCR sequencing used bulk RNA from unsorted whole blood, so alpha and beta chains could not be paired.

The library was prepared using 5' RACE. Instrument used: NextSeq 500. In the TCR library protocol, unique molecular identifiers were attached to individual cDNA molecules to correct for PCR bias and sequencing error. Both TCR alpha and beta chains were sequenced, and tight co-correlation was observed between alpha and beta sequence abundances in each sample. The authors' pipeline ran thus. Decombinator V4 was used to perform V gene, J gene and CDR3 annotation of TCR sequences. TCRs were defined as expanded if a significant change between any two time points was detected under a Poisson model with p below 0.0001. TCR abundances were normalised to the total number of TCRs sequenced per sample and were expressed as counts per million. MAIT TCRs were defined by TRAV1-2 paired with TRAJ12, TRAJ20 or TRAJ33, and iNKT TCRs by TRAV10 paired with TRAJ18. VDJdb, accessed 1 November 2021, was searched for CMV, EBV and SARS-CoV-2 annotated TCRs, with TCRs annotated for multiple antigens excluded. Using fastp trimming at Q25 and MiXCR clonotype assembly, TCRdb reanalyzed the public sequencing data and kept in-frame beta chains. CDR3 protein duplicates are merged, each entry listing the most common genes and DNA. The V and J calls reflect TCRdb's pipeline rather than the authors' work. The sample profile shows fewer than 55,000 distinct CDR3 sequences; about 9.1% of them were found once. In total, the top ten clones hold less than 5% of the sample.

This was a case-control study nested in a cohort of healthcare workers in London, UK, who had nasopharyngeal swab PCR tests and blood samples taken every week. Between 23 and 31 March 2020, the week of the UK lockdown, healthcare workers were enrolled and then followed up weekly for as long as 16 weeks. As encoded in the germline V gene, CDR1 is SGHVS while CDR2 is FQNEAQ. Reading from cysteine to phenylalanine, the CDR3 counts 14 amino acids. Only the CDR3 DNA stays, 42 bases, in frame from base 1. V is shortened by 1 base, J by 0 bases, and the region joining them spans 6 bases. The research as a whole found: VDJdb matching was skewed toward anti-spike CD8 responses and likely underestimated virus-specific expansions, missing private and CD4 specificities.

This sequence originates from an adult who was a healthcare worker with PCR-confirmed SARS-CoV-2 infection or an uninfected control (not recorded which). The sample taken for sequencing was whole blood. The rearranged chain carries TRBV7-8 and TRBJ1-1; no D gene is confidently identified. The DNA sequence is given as TGTGCCAGCAGCTTAGGGAAAGTGAACACTGAAGCTTTCTTT. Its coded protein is CASSLGKVNTEAFF.